This TCR beta chain was recorded in a study of blood T cell repertoires in COVID-19. Looked up from germline, CDR1 is SGHKS and CDR2 is YYEKEE (reference sequence). The ends lost 0 bases at V and 5 bases at J; junction bases unmatched: 5. The CDR3 has 14 amino acids. TCRdb keeps only in-frame clones here, not all; method: immunoSEQ multiplex PCR. This sample carries fewer than 25,000 clones, around 92% of them seen once, and the ten largest clones take over 2.5%. This clonotype originated in a woman aged 70-85 years with active COVID-19. Material: peripheral blood. V gene TRBV5-5 combines with J gene TRBJ2-7; TRBD1 aligns across 7 bases. The CDR3 protein is CASSLGQGLDEQYF. CDR3 DNA sequence: TGTGCCAGCAGCTTGGGACAGGGTCTCGACGAGCAGTACTTC.